This TCR beta chain was sequenced for a study of human T cells and chemical hapten exposure. For the study at large: Predominantly women, the patients had alopecia areata, totalis or universalis. Variation in per-sample TCR yields came mainly from small pooled library volume differences.

TCRdb re-derived calls from the RACE reads in MiXCR, one entry per CDR3 protein. The data contain a few hundred thousand distinct CDR3 sequences, more than 5% of them singletons. The table lists this clonotype with a few counts. Indicated time point: patch test 2, 6 weeks after DPC sensitization. Regarding treatment: therapeutic diphenylcyclopropenone sensitization with weekly scalp DPC. Staff drew blood before applying each patch test. The V gene lost 6 bases and the J gene lost 6 bases, with 5 bases spanning the gap. Per the germline V gene, CDR1 is MDHEN and CDR2 is SYDVKM. The CDR3 consists of 10 residues.

The rearrangement uses TRBV28 and TRBJ1-2, with D uncertain. Specimen: whole blood, collected in connection with sensitization to the hapten diphenylcyclopropenone (DPC). This TCR was recovered from a woman younger than 30 with alopecia areata. Some clones in this sample may be carry-over from other donors' samples. CDR3 DNA: TGTGCCAGCAGCGCAGATGGCTACACCTTC. This codes for CASSADGYTF.